The clone carrying this T cell receptor (beta chain) has just a few counts. The method was immunoSEQ multiplex PCR; TCRdb's version includes in-frame clones alone and lacks a portion of them. The data hold some 14,000 clones, with approximately 81% observed a single time. This sample was included in a study of tumor-infiltrating lymphocytes in localized non-small cell lung cancer. The specimen was uninvolved lung tissue not adjacent to the tumor. This TCR derives from a human donor with non-small cell lung cancer.

The CDR3 sequence: CATRFSSVGEAFF. CDR3 nucleotides: TGTGCCACCAGATTCTCGTCGGTCGGTGAAGCTTTCTTT. The V and J genes are TRBV15 and TRBJ1-1; D remains unclear. Trimming left V 6 bases short and J 7 bases short, with 15 bases between. Germline V lookup: CDR1 LNHNV, CDR2 YYDKDF (reference sequence). The CDR3 extends over 13 amino acids.